The next 20 T cell receptor beta chains were all read from a single sample in a study of cytomegalovirus exposure and HLA in healthy donors. PCR was performed using 60 Vbeta and 13 Jbeta primers. TCRdb keeps only in-frame clones here, not all; method: immunoSEQ multiplex PCR. Of 35,000 to 45,000 clones detected, 51% appear once; the ten largest clones hold roughly 6%. The sequenced material came from PBMCs. The receptors derive from a man aged 55 to 70 in good health and CMV-seronegative.

The rearrangement uses TRBV18 and TRBJ1-4; D is perhaps TRBD1 (5 bases). The V gene lost 3 bases and the J gene lost 2 bases, with 10 bases spanning the gap. Germline CDR1 and CDR2: KGHSH and LQKENI. The CDR3 covers 15 residues. CDR3 sequence reads: CASSPTGGTNEKLFF. The CDR3 nucleotides read TGTGCCAGCTCACCGACCGGGGGGACTAATGAAAAACTGTTTTTT.

This chain uses TRBV2 with TRBJ1-1, with 9 nucleotides matching TRBD1. The V gene's germline CDR1 is SNHLY and CDR2 FYNNEI. Losses at the gene ends were 5 bases for V and 5 bases for J; bases not matched to a gene: 3. The CDR3 is 13 residues long. The CDR3 protein is CASSRQGGTEAFF. DNA of the CDR3: TGTGCCAGCAGTCGACAGGGGGGGACTGAAGCTTTCTTT.

The chain employs TRBV2 and TRBJ1-2, with TRBD1 matching over 8 bases. Germline V gene sequence: CDR1 SNHLY, CDR2 FYNNEI. Trimming cost V 7 bases and J 8 bases; bases outside gene matches: 9. This CDR3 has 13 residues. CDR3 residues: CASNPDRVKGYTF. In DNA form, the CDR3 reads TGTGCCAGCAATCCGGACAGGGTAAAGGGCTACACCTTC.

The chain couples TRBV25-1 to TRBJ2-1; possibly TRBD2 for D (7 bases). Germline V gives CDR1 MGHDK, CDR2 SYGVNS. This CDR3 has 16 residues. The ends were cut back, 5 bases at V and 5 bases at J, with 19 bases in the middle. The CDR3 DNA sequence: TGTGCCAGCAGTCGGATCGGCACAGGGAGGGACAATGAGCAGTTCTTC. Translated, it gives CASSRIGTGRDNEQFF. The full variable domain, rest sourced from reference TRBV25-1 and TRBJ2-1, is EADIYQTPRYLVIGTGKKITLECSQTMGHDKMYWYQQDPGMELHLIHYSYGVNSTEKGDLSSESTVSRIRTEHFPLTLESARPSHTSQYLCASSRIGTGRDNEQFFGPGTRLTVL.

The chain uses TRBV25-1 and TRBJ1-2; D not resolved. This CDR3 contains 13 residues. Germline V gives CDR1 MGHDK, CDR2 SYGVNS. The V gene lost 2 bases and the J gene lost 5 bases, with 9 bases spanning the gap. CDR3 nucleotides: TGTGCCAGCAGTGAACCCCGCGGGTATGGCTACACCTTC. Translating it yields CASSEPRGYGYTF.

The rearrangement uses TRBV4-2 and TRBJ1-1; 9 positions match TRBD1. This CDR3 comprises 14 residues. The V and J ends lost 4 bases and 8 bases, in that order; junction bases with no gene match: 8. Germline values: CDR1 LGHNA, CDR2 YNFKEQ. As DNA, the CDR3 is TGTGCCAGCAGCCCCCGGACAGGGGTCAGCGAAGCTTTCTTT. Amino acids: CASSPRTGVSEAFF.

The chain joins TRBV2 to TRBJ2-4; 8 bases fit TRBD1. This CDR3 comprises 15 residues. V gave up 7 bases and J gave up 4 bases; unmatched junction bases: 9. Germline loops: CDR1 SNHLY, CDR2 FYNNEI. This CDR3 is CASTTGGIGKNIQYF. The CDR3 nucleotides are TGTGCCAGCACCACAGGGGGGATCGGGAAAAACATTCAGTACTTC.

V usage is TRBV2 and J usage is TRBJ2-7, with 8 bases that match TRBD2. Germline values: CDR1 SNHLY, CDR2 FYNNEI. This CDR3 region has 14 residues. Trimming removed 11 bases from V and 2 bases from J; junction bases left unmatched: 11. The CDR3 sequence: CAFTGGPPAYEQYF. The CDR3 DNA sequence: TGTGCCTTCACGGGGGGGCCCCCTGCCTACGAGCAGTACTTC.

J is TRBJ1-6 and V is TRBV28; TRBD1 is a possible D gene (6 bases). Germline-derived CDR1 and CDR2 are MDHEN and SYDVKM. Deletions cut 6 bases from V and 6 bases from J, with 18 bases between. The length of the CDR3 is 16 residues. The CDR3 DNA follows: TGTGCCAGCAGCTACCACAGGGTTAGGGGTAATTCACCCCTCCACTTT. This sequence encodes CASSYHRVRGNSPLHF.

The chain employs TRBV5-1 and TRBJ1-1, with 8 bases that match TRBD1. J was trimmed by 4 bases and V by 4 bases; bases with no gene match: 12. The CDR3 runs to 16 residues. Germline V lookup: CDR1 SGHRS, CDR2 YFSETQ. CDR3 sequence (DNA): TGCGCCAGCAGCGCCGCGGGCTCCCAGGGGGCCACTGAAGCTTTCTTT. It specifies CASSAAGSQGATEAFF.

The chain couples TRBV16 to TRBJ2-1, with a weak D call TRBD2 (5 bases). Germline V gene sequence: CDR1 KGHSY, CDR2 FQNENV. Trimming left V 0 bases short and J 9 bases short, with 12 bases between. The CDR3 extends over 14 amino acids. This chain's CDR3 is CASSQSSGYGEQFF. CDR3 DNA: TGTGCCAGCAGCCAATCTTCGGGGTACGGTGAGCAGTTCTTC.

The chain employs TRBV7-2 and TRBJ1-5; D unclear. From germline, CDR1 is SGHTA and CDR2 FQGNSA. This CDR3 contains 13 residues. Trimming took 4 bases from V and 6 from J, leaving 10 bases between them. This CDR3 reads CASSSEVGQPQHF. As DNA, the CDR3 is TGTGCCAGCAGCTCCGAGGTCGGTCAGCCCCAGCATTTT.

This chain's CDR3 is CALRTGSSGANVLTF. The CDR3 DNA is TGTGCCCTCCGGACGGGGAGCTCTGGGGCCAACGTCCTGACTTTC. The chain carries TRBV30 and TRBJ2-6, with D tentatively TRBD2 (5 bases). This CDR3 has 15 residues. V lost 8 bases and J lost 0, with 14 bases in between. Germline values: CDR1 GTSNPN, CDR2 SVGIG (reference sequence).

This chain uses TRBV7-9 with TRBJ1-4; TRBD1 aligns across 10 bases. With 5 bases clipped from V and 6 bases from J, the junction kept 3 bases outside the gene matches. CDR1 and CDR2 (germline): SEHNR, FQNEAQ (reference sequence). The CDR3 has 14 residues. The CDR3 DNA is TGTGCCAGCAGCCCAGGACAGGGGGATGAAAAACTGTTTTTT. Translation: CASSPGQGDEKLFF.

There are a few counts of this clone. The chain uses TRBV7-9 and TRBJ1-1; 7 nucleotides match TRBD1. Trimming took 5 bases from V and 1 from J; bases not matched to a gene: 4. Germline V gives CDR1 SEHNR, CDR2 FQNEAQ (reference sequence). The length of the CDR3 is 14 residues. CDR3 in amino acids: CASSLGTANTEAFF. The DNA for the CDR3 is TGTGCCAGCAGCCTAGGGACAGCGAACACTGAAGCTTTCTTT.

The J gene is TRBJ1-2, the V gene TRBV7-9; D not resolved. Germline V CDR1 and CDR2: SEHNR, FQNEAQ (reference sequence). The CDR3 runs to 12 residues. The ends were cut back, 5 bases at V and 3 bases at J, with 7 bases in the middle. CDR3 sequence (DNA): TGTGCCAGCAGCCGAGACTACTATGGCTACACCTTC. Its translation is CASSRDYYGYTF.

The chain has TRBV29-1 and TRBJ2-7; 9 nucleotides line up with TRBD2. V shed 1 base, J shed 5 bases, and the junction held 9 bases outside the gene matches. CDR3 length: 15 amino acids. From germline, CDR1 is SQVTM and CDR2 ANQGSEA. The CDR3: CSVEVGGGRGDEQYF. For the CDR3, the DNA is TGCAGCGTTGAAGTTGGAGGCGGGAGGGGCGACGAGCAGTACTTC.

V and J are TRBV19 and TRBJ1-6; D is unclear. CDR1 LNHDA and CDR2 SQIVND come from the germline V gene (reference sequence). The CDR3 has 14 amino acids. V dropped 5 bases and J dropped 7 bases, with 12 bases sitting between them. This chain's CDR3 is CASSLTALNSPLHF. In nucleotides, the CDR3 is TGTGCCAGTAGTCTAACAGCCCTAAATTCACCCCTCCACTTT.

This clone has a handful of counts. The rearrangement joins TRBV5-1 to TRBJ1-2; D is uncertain. CDR3 size: 13 residues. The V end lost 4 bases, the J end lost 8 bases, and 15 bases lay between the germline ends. Germline CDR1 is SGHRS and CDR2 is YFSETQ. The CDR3, as DNA: TGCGCCAGCAGCCAGGACGGGAACGGGGGCTACACCTTC. Translation gives CASSQDGNGGYTF.

For this clone: The sample has other DNA sequences that encode this CDR3 too. The chain combines TRBV5-1 with TRBJ2-5; TRBD1 agrees at 8 bases. Germline CDR1 and CDR2: SGHRS and YFSETQ. CDR3 length: 13 residues. The V segment lost 4 bases and the J segment 6 bases; nucleotides outside the gene matches: 5. CDR3 protein: CASSLGQVQTQYF. In DNA form, the CDR3 reads TGCGCCAGCAGCCTGGGACAGGTCCAGACCCAGTACTTC.